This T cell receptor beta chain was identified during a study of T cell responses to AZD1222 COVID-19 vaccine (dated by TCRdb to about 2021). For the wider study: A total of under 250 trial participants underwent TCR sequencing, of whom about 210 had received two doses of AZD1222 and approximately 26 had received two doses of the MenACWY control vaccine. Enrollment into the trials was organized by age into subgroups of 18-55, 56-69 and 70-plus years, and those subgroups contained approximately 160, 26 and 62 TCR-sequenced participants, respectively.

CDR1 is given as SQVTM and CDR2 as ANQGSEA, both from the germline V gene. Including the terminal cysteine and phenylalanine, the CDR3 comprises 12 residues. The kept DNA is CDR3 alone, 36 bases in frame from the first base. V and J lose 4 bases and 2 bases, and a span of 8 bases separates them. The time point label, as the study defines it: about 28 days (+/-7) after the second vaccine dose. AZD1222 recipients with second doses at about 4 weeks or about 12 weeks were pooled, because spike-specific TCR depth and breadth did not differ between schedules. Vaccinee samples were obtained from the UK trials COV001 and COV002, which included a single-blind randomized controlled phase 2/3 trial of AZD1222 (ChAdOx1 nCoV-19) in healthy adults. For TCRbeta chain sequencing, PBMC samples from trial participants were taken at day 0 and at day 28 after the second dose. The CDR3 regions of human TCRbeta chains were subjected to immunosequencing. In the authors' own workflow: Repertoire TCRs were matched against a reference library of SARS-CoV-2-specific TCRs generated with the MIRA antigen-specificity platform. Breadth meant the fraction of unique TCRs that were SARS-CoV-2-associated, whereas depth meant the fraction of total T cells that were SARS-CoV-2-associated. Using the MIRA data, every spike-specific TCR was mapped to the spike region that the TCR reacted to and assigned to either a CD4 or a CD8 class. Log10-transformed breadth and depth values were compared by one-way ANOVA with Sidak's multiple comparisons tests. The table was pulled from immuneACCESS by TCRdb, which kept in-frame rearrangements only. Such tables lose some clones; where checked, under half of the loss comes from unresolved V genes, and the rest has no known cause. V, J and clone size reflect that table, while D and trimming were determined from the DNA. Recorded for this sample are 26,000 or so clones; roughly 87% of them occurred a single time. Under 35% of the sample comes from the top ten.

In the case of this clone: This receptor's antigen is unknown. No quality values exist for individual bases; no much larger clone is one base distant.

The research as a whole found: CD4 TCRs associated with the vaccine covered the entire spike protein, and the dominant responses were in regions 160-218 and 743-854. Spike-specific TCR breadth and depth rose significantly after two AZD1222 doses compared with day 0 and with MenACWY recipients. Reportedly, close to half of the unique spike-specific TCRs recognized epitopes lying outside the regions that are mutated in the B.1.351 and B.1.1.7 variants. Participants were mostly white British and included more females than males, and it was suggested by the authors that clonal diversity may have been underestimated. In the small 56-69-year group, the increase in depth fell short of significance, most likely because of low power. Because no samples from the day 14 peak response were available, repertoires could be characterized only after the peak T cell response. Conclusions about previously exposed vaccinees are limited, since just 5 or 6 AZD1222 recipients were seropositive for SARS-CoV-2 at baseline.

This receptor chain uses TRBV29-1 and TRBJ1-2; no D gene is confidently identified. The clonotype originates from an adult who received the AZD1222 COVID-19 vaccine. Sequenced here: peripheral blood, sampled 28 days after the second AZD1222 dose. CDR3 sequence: CSVGELNYGYTF. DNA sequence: TGCAGCGTTGGGGAATTGAACTATGGCTACACCTTC.